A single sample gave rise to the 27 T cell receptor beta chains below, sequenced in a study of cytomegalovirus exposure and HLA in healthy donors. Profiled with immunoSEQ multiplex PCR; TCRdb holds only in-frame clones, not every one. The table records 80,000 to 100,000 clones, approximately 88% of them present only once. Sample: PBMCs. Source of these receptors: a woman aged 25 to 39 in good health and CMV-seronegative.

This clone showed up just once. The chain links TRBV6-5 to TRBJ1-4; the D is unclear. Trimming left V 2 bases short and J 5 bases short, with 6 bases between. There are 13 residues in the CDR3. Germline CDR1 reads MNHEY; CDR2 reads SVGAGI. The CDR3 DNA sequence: TGTGCCAGCAGTTACCTGCGGAATGAAAAACTGTTTTTT. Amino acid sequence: CASSYLRNEKLFF.

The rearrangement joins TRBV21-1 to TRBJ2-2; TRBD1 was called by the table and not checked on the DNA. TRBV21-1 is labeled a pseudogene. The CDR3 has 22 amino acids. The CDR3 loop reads CASSKKFRECILLHGAAGELFF. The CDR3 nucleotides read TGTGCCAGCAGCAAAAAGTTTAGGGAATGCATCCTGCTGCATGGGGCGGCCGGGGAGCTGTTTTTT.

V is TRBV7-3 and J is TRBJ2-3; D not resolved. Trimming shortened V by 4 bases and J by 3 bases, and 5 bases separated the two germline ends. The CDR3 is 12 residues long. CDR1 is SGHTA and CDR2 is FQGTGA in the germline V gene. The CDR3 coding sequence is TGTGCCAGCAGCTCCAATACAGATACGCAGTATTTT. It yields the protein CASSSNTDTQYF.

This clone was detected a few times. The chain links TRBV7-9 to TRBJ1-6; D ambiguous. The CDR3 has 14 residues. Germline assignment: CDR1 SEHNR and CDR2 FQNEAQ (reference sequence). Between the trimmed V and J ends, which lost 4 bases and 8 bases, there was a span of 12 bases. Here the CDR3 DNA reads TGTGCCAGCAGCTCCAGGAGAGGGTATTCACCCCTCCACTTT. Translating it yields CASSSRRGYSPLHF.

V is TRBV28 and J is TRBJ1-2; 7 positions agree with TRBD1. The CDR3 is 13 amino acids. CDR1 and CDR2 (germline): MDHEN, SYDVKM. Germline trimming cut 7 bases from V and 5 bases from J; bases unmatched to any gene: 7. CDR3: CASKQGPAYGYTF. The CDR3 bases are TGTGCCAGCAAACAGGGGCCAGCGTATGGCTACACCTTC.

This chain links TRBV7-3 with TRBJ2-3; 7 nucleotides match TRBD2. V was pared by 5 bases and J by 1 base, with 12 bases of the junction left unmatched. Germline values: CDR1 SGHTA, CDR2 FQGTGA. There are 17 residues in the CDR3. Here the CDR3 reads CASSPRREGWGTDTQYF. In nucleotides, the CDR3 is TGTGCCAGCAGCCCCCGCAGGGAGGGGTGGGGCACAGATACGCAGTATTTT.

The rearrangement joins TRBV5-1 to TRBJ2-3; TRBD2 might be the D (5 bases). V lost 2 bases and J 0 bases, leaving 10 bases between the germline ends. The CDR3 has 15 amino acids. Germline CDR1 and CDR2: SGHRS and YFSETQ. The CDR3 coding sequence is TGCGCCAGCAGCTTATCGGGATCTAGCACAGATACGCAGTATTTT. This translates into CASSLSGSSTDTQYF.

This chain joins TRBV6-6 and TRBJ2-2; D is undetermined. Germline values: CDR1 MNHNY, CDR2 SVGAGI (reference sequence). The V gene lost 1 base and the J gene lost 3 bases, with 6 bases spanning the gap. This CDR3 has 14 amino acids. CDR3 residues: CASSYLAYTGELFF. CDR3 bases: TGTGCCAGCAGTTACTTAGCTTACACCGGGGAGCTGTTTTTT.

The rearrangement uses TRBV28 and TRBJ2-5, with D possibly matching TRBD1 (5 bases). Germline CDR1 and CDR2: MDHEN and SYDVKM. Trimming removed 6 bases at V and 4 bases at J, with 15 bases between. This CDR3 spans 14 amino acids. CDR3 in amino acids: CASRAQGFIETQYF. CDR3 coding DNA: TGTGCCAGCAGGGCTCAGGGATTTATAGAGACCCAGTACTTC.

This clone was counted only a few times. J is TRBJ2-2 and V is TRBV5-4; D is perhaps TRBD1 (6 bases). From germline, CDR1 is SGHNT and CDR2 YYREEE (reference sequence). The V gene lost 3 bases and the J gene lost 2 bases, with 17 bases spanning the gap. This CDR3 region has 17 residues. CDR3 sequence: CASSSWQGRPNTGELFF. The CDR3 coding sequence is TGTGCCAGCAGCTCCTGGCAGGGGAGACCTAACACCGGGGAGCTGTTTTTT.

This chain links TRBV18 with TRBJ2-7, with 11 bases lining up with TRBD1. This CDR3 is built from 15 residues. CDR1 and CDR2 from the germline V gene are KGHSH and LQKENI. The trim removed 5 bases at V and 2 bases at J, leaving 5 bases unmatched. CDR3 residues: CASSTPGQGAYEQYF. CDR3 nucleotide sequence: TGTGCCAGCTCAACCCCGGGACAGGGGGCCTACGAGCAGTACTTC. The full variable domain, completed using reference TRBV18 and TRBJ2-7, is NAGVMQNPRHLVRRRGQEARLRCSPMKGHSHVYWYRQLPEEGLKFMVYLQKENIIDESGMPKERFSAEFPKEGPSILRIQQVVRGDSAAYFCASSTPGQGAYEQYFGPGTRLTVT.

The CDR3 DNA follows: TGCGCCAGCAGCCAAGATAGGACAGGGGCGGACTATGGCTACACCTTC. This encodes CASSQDRTGADYGYTF. The chain combines TRBV4-1 with TRBJ1-2, with 9 nucleotides matching TRBD1. Germline lookup yields CDR1 MGHRA and CDR2 YSYEKL. The length of the CDR3 is 16 residues. V dropped 0 bases and J dropped 3; count of bases not matched to a gene: 5.

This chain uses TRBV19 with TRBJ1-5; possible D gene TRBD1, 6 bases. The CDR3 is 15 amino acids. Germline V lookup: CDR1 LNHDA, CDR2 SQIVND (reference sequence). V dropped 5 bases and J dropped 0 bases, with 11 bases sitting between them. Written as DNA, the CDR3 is TGTGCCAGTAGTGTACAGGGAGTTAGCAATCAGCCCCAGCATTTT. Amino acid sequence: CASSVQGVSNQPQHF. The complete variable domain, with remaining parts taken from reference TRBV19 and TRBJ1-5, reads DGGITQSPKYLFRKEGQNVTLSCEQNLNHDAMYWYRQDPGQGLRLIYYSQIVNDFQKGDIAEGYSVSREKKESFPLTVTSAQKNPTAFYLCASSVQGVSNQPQHFGDGTRLSIL.

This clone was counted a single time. The CDR3 coding sequence is TGTGCCAGCAGTACCAACAGGGGTGCCAATCAGCCCCAGCATTTT. This translates into CASSTNRGANQPQHF. This chain links TRBV6-5 with TRBJ1-5, with 7 bases fitting TRBD1. V lost 5 bases to trimming and J lost 3 bases; unmatched junction nucleotides: 7. The length of the CDR3 is 15 residues. Germline V CDR1 and CDR2: MNHEY, SVGAGI.

Here the CDR3 DNA reads TGCAGCGTTGGTTGGGGCGGAAACACCATATATTTT. Residues: CSVGWGGNTIYF. The chain has TRBV29-1 and TRBJ1-3; the D gene is possibly TRBD1 (5 bases). CDR1 is SQVTM, CDR2 ANQGSEA, per germline. The V end was cut by 4 bases, the J end by 4 bases, with 8 bases between. The length of the CDR3 is 12 residues.

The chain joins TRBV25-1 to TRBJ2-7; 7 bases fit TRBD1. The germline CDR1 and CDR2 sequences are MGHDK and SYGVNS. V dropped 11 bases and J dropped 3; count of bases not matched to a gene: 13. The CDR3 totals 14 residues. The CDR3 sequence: CAYNLGQVHYEQYF. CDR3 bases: TGTGCCTACAACCTAGGACAGGTCCACTACGAGCAGTACTTC.

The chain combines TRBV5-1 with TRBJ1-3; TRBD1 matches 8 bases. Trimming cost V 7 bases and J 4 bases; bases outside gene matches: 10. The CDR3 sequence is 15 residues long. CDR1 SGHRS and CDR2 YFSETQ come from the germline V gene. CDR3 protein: CASASLTGVGNTIYF. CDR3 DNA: TGCGCCAGCGCCAGCCTGACAGGGGTAGGAAACACCATATATTTT.

CDR3 DNA: TGTGCCAGCAGCTTCGGGAGCTCCTATAATTCACCCCTCCACTTT. Translation gives CASSFGSSYNSPLHF. The chain combines TRBV5-4 with TRBJ1-6, with D unclear. V was trimmed by 2 bases and J by 0 bases, leaving 6 bases between them. The CDR3 covers 15 residues. Per germline, CDR1 SGHNT and CDR2 YYREEE (reference sequence).

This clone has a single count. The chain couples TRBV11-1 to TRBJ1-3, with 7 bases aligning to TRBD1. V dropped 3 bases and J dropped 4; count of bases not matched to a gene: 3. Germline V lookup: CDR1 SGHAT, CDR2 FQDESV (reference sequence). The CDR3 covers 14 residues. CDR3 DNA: TGTGCCAGCAGCTTCGACAGGGACGGAAACACCATATATTTT. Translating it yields CASSFDRDGNTIYF.

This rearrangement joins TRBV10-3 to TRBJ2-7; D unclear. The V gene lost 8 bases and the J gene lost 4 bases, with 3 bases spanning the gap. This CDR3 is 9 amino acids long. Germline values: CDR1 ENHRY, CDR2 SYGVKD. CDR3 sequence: CAISYEQYF. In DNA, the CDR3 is TGTGCCATCTCATACGAGCAGTACTTC.

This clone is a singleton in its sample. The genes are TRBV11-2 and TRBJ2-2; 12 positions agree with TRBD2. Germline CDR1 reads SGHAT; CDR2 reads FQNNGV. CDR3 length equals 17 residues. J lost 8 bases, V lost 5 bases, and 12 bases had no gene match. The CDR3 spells CASSTLLAGGPAGELFF. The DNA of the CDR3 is TGTGCCAGCAGCACCCTTCTAGCGGGAGGGCCGGCTGGGGAGCTGTTTTTT.

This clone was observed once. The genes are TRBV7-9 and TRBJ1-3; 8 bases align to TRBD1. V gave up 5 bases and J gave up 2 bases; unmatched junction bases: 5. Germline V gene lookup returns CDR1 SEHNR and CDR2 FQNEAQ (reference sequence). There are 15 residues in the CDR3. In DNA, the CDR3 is TGTGCCAGCAGCCCCGGACAGGGTGCTGGAAACACCATATATTTT. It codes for CASSPGQGAGNTIYF.

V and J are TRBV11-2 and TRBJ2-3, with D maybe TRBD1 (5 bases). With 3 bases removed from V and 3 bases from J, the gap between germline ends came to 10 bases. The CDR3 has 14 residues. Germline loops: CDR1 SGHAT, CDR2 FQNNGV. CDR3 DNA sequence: TGTGCCAGCAGCTTCGGTTCAGGGACAGATACGCAGTATTTT. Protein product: CASSFGSGTDTQYF.

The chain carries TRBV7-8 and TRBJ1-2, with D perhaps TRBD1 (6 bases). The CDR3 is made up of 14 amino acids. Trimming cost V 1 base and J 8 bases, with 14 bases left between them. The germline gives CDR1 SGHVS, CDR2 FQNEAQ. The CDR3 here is CASSLEQGRRGYTF. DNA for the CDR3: TGTGCCAGCAGCTTAGAACAGGGAAGGAGGGGCTACACCTTC.

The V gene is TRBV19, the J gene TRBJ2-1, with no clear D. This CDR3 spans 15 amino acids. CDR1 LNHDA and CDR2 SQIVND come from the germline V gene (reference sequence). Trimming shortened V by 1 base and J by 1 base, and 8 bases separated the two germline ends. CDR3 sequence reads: CASSIGGGSYNEQFF. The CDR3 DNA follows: TGTGCCAGTAGTATAGGTGGCGGTTCCTACAATGAGCAGTTCTTC.

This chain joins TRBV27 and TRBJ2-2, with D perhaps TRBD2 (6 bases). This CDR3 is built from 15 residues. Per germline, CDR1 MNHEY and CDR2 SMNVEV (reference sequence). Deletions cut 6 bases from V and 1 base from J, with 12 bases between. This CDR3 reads CASRWVGGNTGELFF. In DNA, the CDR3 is TGTGCCAGCAGATGGGTGGGGGGGAACACCGGGGAGCTGTTTTTT.

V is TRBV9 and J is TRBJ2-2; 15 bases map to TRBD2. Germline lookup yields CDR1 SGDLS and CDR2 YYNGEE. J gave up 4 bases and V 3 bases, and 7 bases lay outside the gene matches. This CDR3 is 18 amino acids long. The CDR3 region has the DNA TGTGCCAGCAGCGCCCCGGGACTAGCGGGAGGTGGCACCGGGGAGCTGTTTTTT. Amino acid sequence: CASSAPGLAGGGTGELFF.